Each of the 14 T cell receptor beta chains below was sequenced from the same sample in a study of T-cell memory formation after mild COVID-19. MiXCR, run by TCRdb on the 5' RACE reads, gives a single entry per CDR3 protein. The table shows 120,000 or so distinct CDR3 sequences, with approximately 5.9% occurring only once. The sample consisted of PBMCs or a T cell subset sorted from them (not recorded which). These receptors were obtained from an adult woman who had mild COVID-19 (a few samples of this study predate the infection). Cell type and time point are not known.

This clonotype occurred many times. The genes are TRBV7-6 and TRBJ2-7; 8 nucleotides match TRBD2. With 5 bases clipped from V and 3 bases from J, the junction kept 6 bases outside the gene matches. Germline values: CDR1 SGHVS, CDR2 FNYEAQ. The CDR3 covers 14 residues. CDR3 in amino acids: CASSPGLGRYEQYF. Written as DNA, the CDR3 is TGTGCCAGCAGCCCGGGACTAGGACGCTACGAGCAGTACTTC.

The chain links TRBV15 to TRBJ2-5; 12 bases fit TRBD2. This CDR3 is built from 18 residues. The J segment lost 6 bases and the V segment lost 0 bases, leaving 11 bases of the junction unmatched. Per germline, CDR1 LNHNV and CDR2 YYDKDF (reference sequence). The DNA of the CDR3 is TGTGCCACCAGCAGAGATTCCGGACTAGCGGGGCCCTTTCAGACCCAGTACTTC. Protein sequence: CATSRDSGLAGPFQTQYF.

This clonotype was recorded at least ten times. The J gene is TRBJ2-7, the V gene TRBV7-2, with TRBD2 matching over 9 bases. The germline CDR1 and CDR2 sequences are SGHTA and FQGNSA. This CDR3 has 14 amino acids. The trim removed 2 bases at V and 4 bases at J, leaving 3 bases unmatched. The CDR3 protein is CASSLSLAGYEQYF. The CDR3 coding sequence is TGTGCCAGCAGCTTATCACTAGCGGGTTACGAGCAGTACTTC.

This clonotype was seen ten or more times. The chain recombines TRBV29-1 with TRBJ2-5, with a tentative D call TRBD2 (7 bases). This CDR3 has 13 amino acids. V dropped 3 bases and J dropped 8 bases, with 16 bases sitting between them. From germline, CDR1 is SQVTM and CDR2 ANQGSEA. In DNA form, the CDR3 reads TGCAGCGTTGATCAGGGAGGGGGGGATACCCAGTACTTC. Its translation: CSVDQGGGDTQYF.

This clonotype was detected ten times or more. The chain carries TRBV4-1 and TRBJ2-4; the D gene is possibly TRBD1 (6 bases). This CDR3 has 17 residues. CDR1 and CDR2 (germline): MGHRA, YSYEKL. Trimming cost V 1 base and J 5 bases, with 18 bases left between them. The CDR3 loop reads CASSQATARAGENIQYF. The CDR3 nucleotides are TGCGCCAGCAGCCAAGCCACCGCTAGGGCAGGGGAAAACATTCAGTACTTC.

At least ten counts were recorded for this clonotype. The chain uses TRBV12-3 or TRBV12-4 and TRBJ2-7, with D unclear. The CDR3 contains 13 residues. Trimming took off 6 bases at V and 6 bases at J, with 15 bases between the two ends. In DNA form, the CDR3 reads TGTGCCAGCAGCACCAACCGGTGGGCCGAGCAGTACTTC. Translation gives CASSTNRWAEQYF.

This clonotype was seen a few times. The CDR3 DNA reads TGCAGTGCTTCCCTAGCGGGGGCGAACACCGGGGAGCTGTTTTTT. It specifies CSASLAGANTGELFF. The gene calls are TRBV20-1 and TRBJ2-2, with TRBD2 matching 10 bases. The V segment lost 5 bases and the J segment 0 bases; nucleotides outside the gene matches: 3. Germline CDR1 reads DFQATT; CDR2 reads SNEGSKA (reference sequence). CDR3 length: 15 residues.

The chain is built from TRBV3-1 and TRBJ1-5; tentative D call: TRBD1 (5 bases). With 1 base removed from V and 2 bases from J, the gap between germline ends came to 6 bases. CDR3 length: 14 residues. Germline values: CDR1 LGHDT, CDR2 YNNKEL (reference sequence). As DNA, the CDR3 is TGTGCCAGCAGCCAAGCGACAGGCAATCAGCCCCAGCATTTT. Amino acids: CASSQATGNQPQHF.

This clonotype was seen many times. This chain uses TRBV7-3 with TRBJ2-7; either TRBD1 or TRBD2 may supply D (6 bases each). Trimming left V 1 base short and J 4 bases short, with 14 bases between. Germline CDR1 SGHTA, CDR2 FQGTGA. This CDR3 contains 15 residues. The CDR3: CASSLRRGVAYEQYF. The CDR3 nucleotides read TGTGCCAGCAGCTTAAGGAGGGGGGTTGCGTACGAGCAGTACTTC.

The rearrangement uses TRBV7-2 and TRBJ2-7; perhaps TRBD2 as D (6 bases). The germline V gene encodes CDR1 SGHTA and CDR2 FQGNSA. The V end was cut by 6 bases, the J end by 1 base, with 7 bases between. The CDR3 is 12 amino acids. CDR3 nucleotide sequence: TGTGCCAGCAGGCTAGCGTCCTACGAGCAGTACTTC. Protein: CASRLASYEQYF. Variable domain in full (rest from reference TRBV7-2 and TRBJ2-7): GAGVSQSPSNKVTEKGKDVELRCDPISGHTALYWYRQSLGQGLEFLIYFQGNSAPDKSGLPSDRFSAERTGGSVSTLTIQRTQQEDSAVYLCASRLASYEQYFGPGTRLTVT.

In this sample, this clonotype turned up a few times. The gene calls are TRBV5-1 and TRBJ2-7; weak D call: TRBD1 (5 bases). CDR3 length: 14 amino acids. Germline CDR1 and CDR2: SGHRS and YFSETQ. Trimming shortened V by 0 bases and J by 7 bases, and 14 bases separated the two germline ends. This chain's CDR3 is CASSLAGRAREQYF. The CDR3 DNA reads TGCGCCAGCAGCTTGGCGGGCAGGGCGCGGGAGCAGTACTTC.

This clonotype was counted at least ten times. The CDR3 sequence: CASSQKTGSPSEAFF. The CDR3 nucleotides read TGCGCCAGCAGCCAAAAGACAGGGTCTCCTTCTGAAGCTTTCTTT. The gene calls are TRBV4-1 and TRBJ1-1; TRBD1 matches at 7 bases. Germline V gene data show CDR1 as MGHRA and CDR2 as YSYEKL. The length of the CDR3 is 15 residues. After removal of 2 bases from V and 6 bases from J, the junction contained 9 bases not matched to a gene.

This clonotype was recorded a few times. This chain uses TRBV5-5 with TRBJ1-1; possibly TRBD1 for D (5 bases). There are 14 residues in the CDR3. The germline V and J ends were trimmed by 4 bases and 5 bases, with 15 bases remaining between them. The germline gives CDR1 SGHKS, CDR2 YYEKEE (reference sequence). CDR3 residues: CASSQWMRGTEAFF. Written as DNA, the CDR3 is TGTGCCAGCAGCCAGTGGATGAGGGGAACTGAAGCTTTCTTT.

This clonotype was counted between two and nine times. The genes are TRBV7-9 and TRBJ1-5, with a possible D match to TRBD1 (6 bases). The CDR3 is 16 residues long. Germline lookup yields CDR1 SEHNR and CDR2 FQNEAQ (reference sequence). Trimming removed 4 bases from V and 4 bases from J, with 17 bases in between. For the CDR3, the DNA is TGTGCCAGCAGCTCCACTATGAGGGGGGGAAATCAGCCCCAGCATTTT. Encoded protein: CASSSTMRGGNQPQHF.